The T cell receptor beta chain described here comes from a study of blood T cell repertoires in COVID-19. Study-level background: Whether acute or convalescent, the COVID-19 samples came from the United States, Italy and Spain.

This clone came up a few times. The length of the CDR3 is 12 residues. Deletions cut 7 bases from V and 6 bases from J, with 10 bases between. Only in-frame clones appear in the TCRdb table, and some are missing; sequencing was by immunoSEQ multiplex PCR. Here the sample spans 350,000 to 450,000 clones, 89% being singletons. The chain has TRBV12-3 or TRBV12-4 and TRBJ2-1, with a tentative D call TRBD2 (6 bases). The receptor was isolated from a man aged 35 to 55 with acute or convalescent COVID-19. The specimen was peripheral blood. The CDR3 bases are TGTGCCAGCAAACGGGACTTCAATGAGCAGTTCTTC. The encoded protein is CASKRDFNEQFF.